This T cell receptor beta chain derives from a study of blood T cell repertoires in COVID-19. The wider study: PBMCs, B-cell-depleted T cells, or T cells were the source of the cDNA or gDNA that made up the material.

This CDR3 comprises 18 residues. Authors' analysis steps: Reference gene primers were amplified, and this amplification served to estimate nucleated cell counts. Produced via immunoSEQ multiplex PCR; TCRdb's table is partial and in-frame only. The DNA was the basis for D and trimming; V, J and clone size are from that table. The table records a few hundred thousand clones, about 85% of them present only once. The sample comprised PBMCs or T cells enriched from blood (not recorded which). The genes are TRBV21-1 and TRBJ2-4; the table gives TRBD1 as D, unverified against the DNA. TRBV21-1 is shown as a pseudogene. This clonotype was obtained from a woman aged 50 to 60 who had been exposed to COVID-19. CDR3 loop: CASSKETDTTLAKNIQYF. The CDR3, as DNA: TGTGCCAGCAGCAAGGAGACAGACACTACGCTAGCCAAAAACATTCAGTACTTC.